These T cell receptor beta chains were read from a single sample in a study of technical replicates of blood from a handful of donors. The assay was immunoSEQ multiplex PCR, and TCRdb's table has in-frame clones only and misses some. Here the sample spans approximately 78,000 clones, around nine tenths being singletons. Material: T cells isolated from PBMCs. Receptors originate from a human donor in good health. Both conserved end residues are trimmed from each CDR3. The order of the fields is V gene, CDR3 protein.

v_call: TRBV9
cdr3_aa: ASSVDGGYYT

v_call: TRBV27
cdr3_aa: ASSLSPGLAGFIHEQF

v_call: TRBV5-4
cdr3_aa: ASRRQGSGELF

v_call: TRBV27
cdr3_aa: ASGRDRGRVALNQPQH

v_call: TRBV6-4
cdr3_aa: ASSGQANTEAF

v_call: TRBV7-2
cdr3_aa: ASSPRTGYEQY

v_call: TRBV7-2
cdr3_aa: ASSSSFSGWGTDTQY

v_call: TRBV11-2
cdr3_aa: ASTNTGGGETQY

v_call: TRBV30
cdr3_aa: AWSEIGGGYEQY

v_call: TRBV18
cdr3_aa: ASSKGARKYTEAF

v_call: TRBV11-2
cdr3_aa: ASSSLAGPTGELF

v_call: TRBV6-4
cdr3_aa: ASSALAGGMSEQY

v_call: TRBV2
cdr3_aa: AAGLARGETQY

v_call: TRBV6-5
cdr3_aa: ASTPAGLDEQY

v_call: TRBV29-1
cdr3_aa: SVDYTGQAGGTYEQY

v_call: TRBV11-3
cdr3_aa: ASSLTSPGREQY

v_call: TRBV18
cdr3_aa: ASSLMSPVSGYEQY

v_call: TRBV9
cdr3_aa: ASSVEGGYGYT

v_call: TRBV5-6
cdr3_aa: ASTQGAGETQY

v_call: TRBV28
cdr3_aa: ASREWLLNTEAF

v_call: TRBV7-2
cdr3_aa: ASSWGLAGETTDTQY

v_call: TRBV5-1
cdr3_aa: ASSFASTGQTNYGYT

v_call: TRBV6-5
cdr3_aa: ASTHGSEQY